Included here is one T cell receptor (beta chain) sequence, with context. Only in-frame clones appear in the TCRdb table, and some are missing; sequencing was by immunoSEQ multiplex PCR. The sample has 150,000 to 200,000 clones, around nine tenths seen once; the top ten hold about 2.3%. Germline CDR1 MNHNY, CDR2 SVGAGI (reference sequence). CDR3 size: 14 residues. The trim removed 2 bases at V and 2 bases at J, leaving 3 bases unmatched. This specimen comes from a study of cytomegalovirus exposure and HLA in healthy donors. The rearrangement uses TRBV6-6 and TRBJ2-7; 7 nucleotides match TRBD2. The receptor's source is a woman aged 18 to 35 in good health and CMV-seronegative. Sequenced material: PBMCs. Written as DNA, the CDR3 is TGTGCCAGCAGTTACAGGGAGGGCACCTACGAGCAGTACTTC. Its translation: CASSYREGTYEQYF.